The next 24 T cell receptor beta chains were all read from a single sample in a study of blood T cell repertoires in COVID-19. Measured with immunoSEQ multiplex PCR; TCRdb has only the in-frame clones, and not every one. The sample contains some 290,000 clones, around nine tenths of which appear only once. Specimen: PBMCs or T cells enriched from blood (not recorded which). These receptors were taken from a woman aged 25 to 45 who had recovered from COVID-19.

The rearrangement links TRBV5-6 to TRBJ1-2; TRBD1 agrees at 7 bases. Germline trimming cut 0 bases from V and 4 bases from J; bases unmatched to any gene: 3. This CDR3 has 14 residues. Germline-derived CDR1 and CDR2 are SGHDT and YYEEEE. In DNA form, the CDR3 reads TGTGCCAGCAGCTTGGGGCAGGGGGTCTATGGCTACACCTTC. This encodes CASSLGQGVYGYTF.

This clone was observed a single time. The chain employs TRBV6-5 and TRBJ1-3, with TRBD1 as a possible D gene (6 bases). V gave up 1 base and J gave up 4 bases, with 11 bases separating them. This CDR3 has 15 amino acids. Germline lookup yields CDR1 MNHEY and CDR2 SVGAGI. The CDR3 DNA sequence: TGTGCCAGCAGTTACTACACAGGGAGCGGAAACACCATATATTTT. It is translated as CASSYYTGSGNTIYF.

V gene TRBV30 combines with J gene TRBJ1-1; no firm D call. The length of the CDR3 is 12 residues. V shed 5 bases and J shed 1 base, with 8 bases lying between them. Per the germline V gene, CDR1 is GTSNPN and CDR2 is SVGIG (reference sequence). In DNA form, the CDR3 reads TGTGCCTGGGGGCTCAGGAACACTGAAGCTTTCTTT. It translates to CAWGLRNTEAFF.

The V call is TRBV28, the J call TRBJ1-4; TRBD1 aligns across 10 bases. V was clipped by 6 bases and J by 0 bases; unmatched bases: 16. The CDR3 is made up of 20 amino acids. The V gene's germline CDR1 is MDHEN and CDR2 SYDVKM. The DNA of the CDR3 is TGTGCCAGCAGCCAACCTAGCTCGGGACAGGGGCCTTCAACTAATGAAAAACTGTTTTTT. This encodes CASSQPSSGQGPSTNEKLFF.

The J gene is TRBJ2-1, the V gene TRBV18; D might be TRBD1 (6 bases). The CDR3 is 14 amino acids. The V gene lost 4 bases and the J gene lost 9 bases, with 16 bases spanning the gap. Germline V gene lookup returns CDR1 KGHSH and CDR2 LQKENI. CDR3 nucleotide sequence: TGTGCCAGCTCACTACGGAACAGGGTCACTGAGCAGTTCTTC. Residues: CASSLRNRVTEQFF.

The chain employs TRBV10-3 and TRBJ2-5; D gene unclear. CDR3 length equals 14 residues. Germline CDR1 is ENHRY and CDR2 is SYGVKD. V was trimmed by 0 bases and J by 2 bases, leaving 7 bases between them. The CDR3 bases are TGTGCCATCAGTGAGTCTACAGATCAAGAGACCCAGTACTTC. Amino acids: CAISESTDQETQYF.

This clone was counted a few times. This sequence joins TRBV4-2 and TRBJ1-5; D is unresolved. The ends were cut back, 1 base at V and 0 bases at J, with 7 bases in the middle. This CDR3 spans 15 amino acids. Germline values: CDR1 LGHNA, CDR2 YNFKEQ. The CDR3 region has the DNA TGTGCCAGCAGCCAAGTTGAGGATAGCAATCAGCCCCAGCATTTT. This encodes CASSQVEDSNQPQHF.

The V gene is TRBV10-2, the J gene TRBJ1-1, with D possibly being TRBD1 (6 bases). Germline CDR1 and CDR2: WSHSY and SAAADI. Trimming cost V 7 bases and J 8 bases, with 11 bases left between them. CDR3 length: 11 amino acids. Here the CDR3 DNA reads TGCGCCAGCATTTCGGGGACAGAAGCTTTCTTT. Its translation is CASISGTEAFF.

This chain links TRBV7-9 with TRBJ2-3; TRBD2 is a possible D gene (7 bases). The CDR3 covers 15 residues. Germline V lookup: CDR1 SEHNR, CDR2 FQNEAQ (reference sequence). V dropped 4 bases and J dropped 6 bases, with 17 bases sitting between them. CDR3 DNA sequence: TGTGCCAGCAGCTCTAATCGGGGGGCGCCGGATACGCAGTATTTT. It encodes CASSSNRGAPDTQYF.

The rearrangement joins TRBV18 to TRBJ2-7; no clear D gene. This CDR3 spans 14 amino acids. Deletions cut 4 bases from V and 2 bases from J, with 12 bases between. CDR1 is KGHSH, CDR2 LQKENI, per germline. The CDR3 reads CASSLVDGAYEQYF. The CDR3 coding sequence is TGTGCCAGCTCACTAGTAGACGGAGCCTACGAGCAGTACTTC.

The gene calls are TRBV6-5 and TRBJ1-5; TRBD1 might be the D (6 bases). Trimming pared 4 bases from V and 0 bases from J, leaving 10 bases between. The CDR3 runs to 15 residues. In germline, CDR1 is MNHEY, CDR2 SVGAGI. The CDR3 loop is CASSFTGHSNQPQHF. In DNA form, the CDR3 reads TGTGCCAGCAGTTTTACAGGGCATAGCAATCAGCCCCAGCATTTT.

The rearrangement links TRBV25-1 to TRBJ1-1; D unresolved. The CDR3 runs 13 residues. Germline loops: CDR1 MGHDK, CDR2 SYGVNS. Trimming cost V 6 bases and J 0 bases, with 8 bases left between them. The DNA of the CDR3 is TGTGCCAGCAGAGTACAGATGAACACTGAAGCTTTCTTT. It codes for CASRVQMNTEAFF.

Here the CDR3 reads CASSSAGQLNEKLFF. For the CDR3, the DNA is TGCGCCAGCAGCTCAGCAGGGCAGCTTAATGAAAAACTGTTTTTT. V is TRBV5-1 and J is TRBJ1-4; a possible D gene is TRBD1 (5 bases). V was pared by 3 bases and J by 4 bases, with 13 bases between. Germline loops: CDR1 SGHRS, CDR2 YFSETQ. The CDR3 totals 15 residues.

This clone was seen a single time. CDR3 sequence reads: CASSVARGAWGYTF. In DNA form, the CDR3 reads TGTGCCAGCAGCGTAGCTCGGGGGGCTTGGGGCTACACCTTC. The chain carries TRBV9 and TRBJ1-2; D possibly corresponds to TRBD1 (6 bases). Looked up from germline, CDR1 is SGDLS and CDR2 is YYNGEE. The V gene lost 0 bases and the J gene lost 8 bases, with 14 bases spanning the gap. There are 14 residues in the CDR3.

The chain couples TRBV9 to TRBJ2-1, with TRBD2 matching over 9 bases. The CDR3 runs 15 residues. CDR1 and CDR2 (germline): SGDLS, YYNGEE. V lost 0 bases and J lost 5; bases outside the gene matches: 3. The CDR3 sequence is CASSVVAGADNEQFF. Written as DNA, the CDR3 is TGTGCCAGCAGCGTAGTAGCGGGAGCTGACAATGAGCAGTTCTTC.

V gene TRBV7-2 combines with J gene TRBJ2-7; TRBD1 aligns across 8 bases. The CDR3 runs to 17 residues. Germline CDR1 and CDR2: SGHTA and FQGNSA. V lost 2 bases and J lost 1; bases outside the gene matches: 10. The CDR3 loop reads CASSLNLGQDVSYEQYF. The CDR3 DNA reads TGTGCCAGCAGCTTAAACTTGGGACAGGACGTTTCCTACGAGCAGTACTTC.

V gene TRBV27 combines with J gene TRBJ1-5; D is unclear. Germline V gene lookup returns CDR1 MNHEY and CDR2 SMNVEV (reference sequence). V was pared by 2 bases and J by 7 bases, with 9 bases between. The CDR3 has 13 residues. The DNA for the CDR3 is TGTGCCAGCAGTTTAAACTCGAGGCAGCCCCAGCATTTT. Its translation is CASSLNSRQPQHF.

CDR3 nucleotides: TGCGCCAGCAGCTTGGGGAGGGACAGGGTAAGCCACGAGCAGTACTTC. Translating it yields CASSLGRDRVSHEQYF. V gene TRBV5-1 combines with J gene TRBJ2-7, with 9 bases fitting TRBD1. The CDR3 consists of 16 residues. Germline CDR1 SGHRS, CDR2 YFSETQ. V shed 0 bases, J shed 5 bases, and the junction held 9 bases outside the gene matches.

The CDR3: CASSDLGQENNQPQHF. Here the CDR3 DNA reads TGTGCCAGCAGTGACCTGGGACAAGAGAACAATCAGCCCCAGCATTTT. V is TRBV6-1 and J is TRBJ1-5; possible D gene TRBD1, 6 bases. CDR3 length equals 16 residues. Trimming removed 3 bases at V and 3 bases at J, with 15 bases between. Per germline, CDR1 MNHNS and CDR2 SASEGT.

The chain couples TRBV15 to TRBJ2-6; the match to TRBD1 covers 9 bases. The germline gives CDR1 LNHNV, CDR2 YYDKDF (reference sequence). Losses at the gene ends were 2 bases for V and 0 bases for J; bases not matched to a gene: 17. The CDR3 spans 22 residues. The chain's CDR3 is CATSRPRGDREVGPSGANVLTF. In DNA form, the CDR3 reads TGTGCCACCAGCAGACCACGGGGGGACAGGGAGGTGGGGCCCTCTGGGGCCAACGTCCTGACTTTC.

The chain employs TRBV12-5 and TRBJ2-5, with 9 bases aligning to TRBD2. The germline CDR1 and CDR2 sequences are LGHNT and FRNRAP. The CDR3 extends over 15 amino acids. The junction had 2 bases not matched to a gene; V was cut back by 2 bases and J by 1 base. This CDR3 reads CASGLWREGQETQYF. The CDR3 nucleotides read TGTGCTAGTGGTTTGTGGCGGGAGGGCCAAGAGACCCAGTACTTC.

This chain connects TRBV7-9 to TRBJ2-1; possibly TRBD2 for D (6 bases). This CDR3 is built from 18 residues. V was trimmed by 2 bases and J by 0 bases, leaving 17 bases between them. The germline V gene encodes CDR1 SEHNR and CDR2 FQNEAQ (reference sequence). CDR3 in amino acids: CASSLSVGGTSSYNEQFF. The CDR3 region has the DNA TGTGCCAGCAGCTTATCGGTCGGCGGGACGAGCTCCTACAATGAGCAGTTCTTC. Full variable domain (remainder filled in from reference TRBV7-9 and TRBJ2-1): DTGVSQNPRHKITKRGQNVTFRCDPISEHNRLYWYRQTLGQGPEFLTYFQNEAQLEKSRLLSDRFSAERPKGSFSTLEIQRTEQGDSAMYLCASSLSVGGTSSYNEQFFGPGTRLTVL.

The chain links TRBV5-5 to TRBJ2-7; possible D gene TRBD2, 5 bases. This CDR3 region has 13 residues. V was clipped by 0 bases and J by 7 bases, with 11 bases between them. Germline CDR1 is SGHKS and CDR2 is YYEKEE (reference sequence). The CDR3 sequence: CASSLVEGWEQYF. CDR3 DNA sequence: TGTGCCAGCAGCTTGGTAGAGGGTTGGGAGCAGTACTTC. The full variable domain, rest sourced from reference TRBV5-5 and TRBJ2-7, is DAGVTQSPTHLIKTRGQQVTLRCSPISGHKSVSWYQQVLGQGPQFIFQYYEKEERGRGNFPDRFSARQFPNYSSELNVNALLLGDSALYLCASSLVEGWEQYFGPGTRLTVT.

The J gene is TRBJ2-7, the V gene TRBV5-1, with TRBD1 matching over 11 bases. The germline V gene encodes CDR1 SGHRS and CDR2 YFSETQ. The V and J ends lost 3 bases and 5 bases, in that order; junction bases with no gene match: 4. The CDR3 runs 14 residues. This CDR3 is CASSWTGGLHEQYF. CDR3 DNA: TGCGCCAGCAGCTGGACAGGGGGCCTCCACGAGCAGTACTTC.